What follows are 8 T cell receptor beta chains derived from one specimen sequenced in a study of blood T cell repertoires in COVID-19. Some clones are missing from TCRdb's copy, which holds only in-frame ones; the method was immunoSEQ multiplex PCR. The sample shows around 480,000 clones, more than 70% of them seen only once. Specimen: peripheral blood. The receptor source for this set is a woman in her forties or fifties with COVID-19, enrolled during active disease.

The chain combines TRBV19 with TRBJ1-5; TRBD1 is a possible D gene (5 bases). Germline lookup yields CDR1 LNHDA and CDR2 SQIVND (reference sequence). Trimming shortened V by 5 bases and J by 4 bases, and 15 bases separated the two germline ends. CDR3 length equals 15 residues. The CDR3 is CASSDYRGGNQPQHF. CDR3 in DNA: TGTGCCAGTAGTGACTACCGGGGGGGAAATCAGCCCCAGCATTTT. The full variable domain, completed using reference TRBV19 and TRBJ1-5, is DGGITQSPKYLFRKEGQNVTLSCEQNLNHDAMYWYRQDPGQGLRLIYYSQIVNDFQKGDIAEGYSVSREKKESFPLTVTSAQKNPTAFYLCASSDYRGGNQPQHFGDGTRLSIL.

The chain recombines TRBV2 with TRBJ1-1, with 9 bases fitting TRBD1. There are 16 residues in the CDR3. Per germline, CDR1 SNHLY and CDR2 FYNNEI. V gave up 6 bases and J gave up 1 base; unmatched junction bases: 9. CDR3 bases: TGTGCCAGCAGCAGCCCGGGACAGGGACGGAACACTGAAGCTTTCTTT. It translates to CASSSPGQGRNTEAFF.

The gene calls are TRBV5-4 and TRBJ2-1; tentative D call: TRBD1 (6 bases). The CDR3 totals 16 residues. Germline V gene lookup returns CDR1 SGHNT and CDR2 YYREEE (reference sequence). Trimming cost V 0 bases and J 7 bases, with 17 bases left between them. CDR3 nucleotides: TGTGCCAGCAGCTTGGAGGTGGGGGCCGCGTTAAATGAGCAGTTCTTC. Translated, it gives CASSLEVGAALNEQFF.

This chain connects TRBV29-1 to TRBJ1-1, with TRBD1 as a possible D gene (5 bases). Germline CDR1 reads SQVTM; CDR2 reads ANQGSEA. The CDR3 is 13 amino acids. Trimming stripped 6 bases from V and 1 base from J, with 12 bases between. CDR3 sequence (DNA): TGCAGCGTCGGACACCCCCAGAACACTGAAGCTTTCTTT. It is translated as CSVGHPQNTEAFF.

V and J are TRBV18 and TRBJ2-5; 7 positions match TRBD2. Germline CDR1 KGHSH, CDR2 LQKENI. V shed 2 bases, J shed 9 bases, and the junction held 6 bases outside the gene matches. The CDR3 spans 13 residues. The CDR3 DNA reads TGTGCCAGCTCACCAGGCGGGAGTACGGCCCAGTACTTC. This encodes CASSPGGSTAQYF.

This chain uses TRBV7-8 with TRBJ2-3; D uncertain. The CDR3 runs to 17 residues. Germline values: CDR1 SGHVS, CDR2 FQNEAQ. V was clipped by 1 base and J by 6 bases, with 20 bases between them. This chain's CDR3 is CASSLEFTQNGRDTQYF. For the CDR3, the DNA is TGTGCCAGCAGCTTAGAGTTTACACAGAACGGCAGGGATACGCAGTATTTT.

This rearrangement joins TRBV5-1 to TRBJ1-1; 9 bases map to TRBD1. The CDR3 spans 17 residues. Trimming removed 0 bases from V and 0 bases from J; junction bases left unmatched: 6. Per the germline V gene, CDR1 is SGHRS and CDR2 is YFSETQ. The CDR3 loop reads CASSLVYRGPMNTEAFF. The CDR3 region has the DNA TGCGCCAGCAGCTTGGTCTACAGGGGGCCGATGAACACTGAAGCTTTCTTT.

The CDR3 DNA follows: TGTGCCAGCAGCCGCCCGGCCGGACAGGCCCAAGAGACCCAGTACTTC. Translated, it gives CASSRPAGQAQETQYF. The genes are TRBV7-8 and TRBJ2-5; 7 nucleotides line up with TRBD1. The germline V gene has CDR1 SGHVS and CDR2 FQNEAQ. Germline trimming cut 5 bases from V and 1 base from J; bases unmatched to any gene: 10. The CDR3 is 16 residues long.